This TCR beta chain stems from a study of T cell responses to AZD1222 COVID-19 vaccine. Study at large: Combined were second doses at about 4 or about 12 weeks.

General study points: A mostly white British donor set with more females was recruited, and clonal diversity was possibly underestimated. All repertoire sampling was performed exclusively after the peak T cell response. Spike as a whole was targeted by vaccine-associated CD4 TCRs, dominant at 160-218 and 743-854.

Germline CDR1 is LNHDA and CDR2 is SQIVND (reference sequence). The CDR3 has 14 residues. Between the trimmed V and J ends, which lost 5 bases and 4 bases, there was a span of 14 bases. The repertoire was sequenced with immunoSEQ multiplex PCR; TCRdb's copy has only in-frame clones and lacks some. The profile shows 97,000 or so clones, 84% of them singletons. This clone has a handful of counts. Its antigen is unidentified. The chain is built from TRBV19 and TRBJ1-1; D might be TRBD1 (6 bases). The source material was peripheral blood, sampled on day 0 of AZD1222 vaccination. The receptor was derived from an adult in good health. The DNA for the CDR3 is TGTGCCAGTAGTGGCGACAGGCGAGCCACTGAAGCTTTCTTT. Translated: CASSGDRRATEAFF.